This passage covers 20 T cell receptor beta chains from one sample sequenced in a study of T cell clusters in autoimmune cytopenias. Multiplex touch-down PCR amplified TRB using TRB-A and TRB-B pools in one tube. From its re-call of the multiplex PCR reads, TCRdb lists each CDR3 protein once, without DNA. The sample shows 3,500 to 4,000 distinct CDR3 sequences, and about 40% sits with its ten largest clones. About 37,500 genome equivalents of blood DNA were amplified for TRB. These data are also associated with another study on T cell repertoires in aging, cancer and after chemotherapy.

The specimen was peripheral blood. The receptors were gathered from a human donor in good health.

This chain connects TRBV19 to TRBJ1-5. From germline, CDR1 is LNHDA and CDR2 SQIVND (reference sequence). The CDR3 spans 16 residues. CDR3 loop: CASSEARTERGQPQHF.

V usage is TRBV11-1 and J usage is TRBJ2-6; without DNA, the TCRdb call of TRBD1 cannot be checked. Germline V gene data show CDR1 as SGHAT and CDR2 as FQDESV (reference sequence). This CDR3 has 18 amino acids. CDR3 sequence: CASSLKGHGASGANVLTF.

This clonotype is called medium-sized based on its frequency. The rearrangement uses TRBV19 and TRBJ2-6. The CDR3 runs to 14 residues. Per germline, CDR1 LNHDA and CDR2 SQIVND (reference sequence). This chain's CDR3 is CASSSDQGANVLTF.

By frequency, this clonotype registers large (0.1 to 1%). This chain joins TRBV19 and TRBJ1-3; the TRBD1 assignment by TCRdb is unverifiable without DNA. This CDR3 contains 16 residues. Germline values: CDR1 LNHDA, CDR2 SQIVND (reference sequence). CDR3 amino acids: CASSLGQGAAGNTIYF.

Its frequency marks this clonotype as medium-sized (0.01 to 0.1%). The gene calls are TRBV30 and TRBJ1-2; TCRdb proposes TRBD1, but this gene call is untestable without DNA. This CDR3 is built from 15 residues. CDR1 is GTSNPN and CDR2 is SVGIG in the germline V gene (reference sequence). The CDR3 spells CAWGGEQGDNYGYTF.

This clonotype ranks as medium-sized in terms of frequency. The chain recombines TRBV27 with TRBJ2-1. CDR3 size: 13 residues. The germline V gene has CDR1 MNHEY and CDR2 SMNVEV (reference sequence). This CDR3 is CASSSNLHNEQFF.

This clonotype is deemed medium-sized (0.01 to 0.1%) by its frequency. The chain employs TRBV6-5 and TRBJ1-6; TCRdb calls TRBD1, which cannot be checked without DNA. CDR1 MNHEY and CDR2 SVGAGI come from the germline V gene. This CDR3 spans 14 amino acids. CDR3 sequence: CASTKGATNSPLHF.

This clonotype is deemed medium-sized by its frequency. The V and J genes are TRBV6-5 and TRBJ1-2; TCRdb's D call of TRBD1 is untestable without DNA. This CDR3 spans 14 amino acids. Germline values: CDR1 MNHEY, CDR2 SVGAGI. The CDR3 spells CASSYLGTGGGYTF.

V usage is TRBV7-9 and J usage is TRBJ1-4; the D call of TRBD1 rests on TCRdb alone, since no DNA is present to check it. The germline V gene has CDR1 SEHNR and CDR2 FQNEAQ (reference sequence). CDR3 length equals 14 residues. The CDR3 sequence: CASTLGQVDEKLFF. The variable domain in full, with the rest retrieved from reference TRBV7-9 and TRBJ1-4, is DTGVSQNPRHKITKRGQNVTFRCDPISEHNRLYWYRQTLGQGPEFLTYFQNEAQLEKSRLLSDRFSAERPKGSFSTLEIQRTEQGDSAMYLCASTLGQVDEKLFFGSGTQLSVL.

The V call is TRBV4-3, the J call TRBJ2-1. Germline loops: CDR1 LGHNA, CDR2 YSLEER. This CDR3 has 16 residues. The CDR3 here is CASSQDSGSSYNEQFF.

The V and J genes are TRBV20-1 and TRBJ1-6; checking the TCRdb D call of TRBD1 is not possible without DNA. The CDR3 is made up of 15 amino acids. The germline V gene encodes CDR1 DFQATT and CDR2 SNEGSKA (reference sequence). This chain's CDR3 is CSARDGQGGSSPLHF.

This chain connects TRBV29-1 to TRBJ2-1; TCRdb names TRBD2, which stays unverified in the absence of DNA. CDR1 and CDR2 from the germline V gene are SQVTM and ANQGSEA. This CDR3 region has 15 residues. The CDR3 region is CSVSGAGGSYNEQFF.

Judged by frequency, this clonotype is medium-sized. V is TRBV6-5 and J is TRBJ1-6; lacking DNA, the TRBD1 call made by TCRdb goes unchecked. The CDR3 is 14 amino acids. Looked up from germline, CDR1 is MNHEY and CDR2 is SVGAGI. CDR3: CASSLSGENSPLHF.

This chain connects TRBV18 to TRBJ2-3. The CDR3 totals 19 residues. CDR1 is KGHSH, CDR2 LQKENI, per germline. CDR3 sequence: CASSPRRESLFLGTDTQYF.

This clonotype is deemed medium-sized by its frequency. The CDR3 loop reads CASSALAGQPQHF. The rearrangement links TRBV5-5 to TRBJ1-5. Germline CDR1 and CDR2: SGHKS and YYEKEE (reference sequence). The length of the CDR3 is 13 residues.

The CDR3 sequence is CASSFRDRVTGELFF. The V and J genes are TRBV7-2 and TRBJ2-2; TCRdb's D call of TRBD1 is untestable without DNA. In germline, CDR1 is SGHTA, CDR2 FQGNSA. The CDR3 is 15 amino acids.

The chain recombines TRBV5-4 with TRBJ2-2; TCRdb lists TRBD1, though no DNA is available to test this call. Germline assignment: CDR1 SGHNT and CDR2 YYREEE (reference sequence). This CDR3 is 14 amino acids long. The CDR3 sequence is CASSPDRVTGELFF.

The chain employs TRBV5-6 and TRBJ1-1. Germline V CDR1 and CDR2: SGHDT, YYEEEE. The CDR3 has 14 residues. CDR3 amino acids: CASSFGTAFTEAFF.

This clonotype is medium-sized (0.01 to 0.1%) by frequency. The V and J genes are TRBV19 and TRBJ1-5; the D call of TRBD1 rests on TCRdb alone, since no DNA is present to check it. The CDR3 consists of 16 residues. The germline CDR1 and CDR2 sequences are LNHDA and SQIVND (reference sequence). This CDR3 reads CASSPLQGLREKPQHF.

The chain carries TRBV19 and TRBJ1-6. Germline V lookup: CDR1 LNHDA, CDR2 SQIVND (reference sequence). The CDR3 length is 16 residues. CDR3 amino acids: CASSLDRSSYNSPLHF.